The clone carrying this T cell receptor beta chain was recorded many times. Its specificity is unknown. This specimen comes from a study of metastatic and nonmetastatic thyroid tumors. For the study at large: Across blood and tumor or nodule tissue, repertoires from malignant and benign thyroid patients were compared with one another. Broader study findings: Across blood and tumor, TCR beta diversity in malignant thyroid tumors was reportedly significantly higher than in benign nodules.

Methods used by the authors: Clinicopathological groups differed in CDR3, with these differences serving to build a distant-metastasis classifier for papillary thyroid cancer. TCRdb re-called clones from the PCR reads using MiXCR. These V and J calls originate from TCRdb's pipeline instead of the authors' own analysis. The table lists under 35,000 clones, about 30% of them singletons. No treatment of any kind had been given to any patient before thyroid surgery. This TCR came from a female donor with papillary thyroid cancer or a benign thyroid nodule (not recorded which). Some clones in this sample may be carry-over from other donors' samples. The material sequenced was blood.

The CDR3 sequence is CASSLTGAKNIQYF. Written as DNA, the CDR3 is TGTGCCAGCAGCTTGACAGGGGCCAAAAACATTCAGTACTTC. This chain uses TRBV5-4 with TRBJ2-4; TRBD1 is a possible D gene (6 bases). CDR1 SGHNT and CDR2 YYREEE come from the germline V gene (reference sequence). The CDR3 loop spans 14 amino acids. The V and J ends lost 1 base and 1 base respectively, with 6 bases between them.